This TCR beta chain came from a study of cytomegalovirus exposure and HLA in healthy donors. Germline V lookup: CDR1 MGHDK, CDR2 SYGVNS. This CDR3 has 12 amino acids. V lost 6 bases to trimming and J lost 6 bases; unmatched junction nucleotides: 2. Comment on this clone: The antigen is undetermined.

Overall study findings and caveats: Later on, analysis showed that most CMV-associated TCR beta chains appeared to be HLA-restricted.

PCR primers comprised 60 Vbeta and 13 Jbeta primers. Assay used: immunoSEQ multiplex PCR; TCRdb lists only in-frame clones, some missing. The table records about 100,000 clones, roughly three fifths of them present only once. This TCR was recovered from a human donor in good health. The sequenced sample consisted of PBMCs. V is TRBV25-1 and J is TRBJ2-7; TRBD1 agrees at 10 bases. CDR3 residues: CASSDRGREQYF. The CDR3 region has the DNA TGTGCCAGCAGCGACAGGGGGCGCGAGCAGTACTTC.